The 16 T cell receptor beta chains below were found in one sample sequenced in a study of blood T cell repertoires in COVID-19. Profiling relied on immunoSEQ multiplex PCR, and the TCRdb table lists in-frame clones only, not all of them. The top ten hold approximately 12% of the sample, which has fewer than 350,000 clones, about 86% seen once. Input material: peripheral blood. The source is a woman between 25 and 40 years old with COVID-19, enrolled during active disease.

This clone was seen a handful of times. The junction departs from the called germline gene at one end, perhaps through a read error. The chain carries TRBV6-6 and TRBJ1-1, with a tentative D call TRBD1 (5 bases). Germline V CDR1 and CDR2: MNHNY, SVGAGI (reference sequence). CDR3 length: 16 amino acids. The CDR3 nucleotides are TGTGCCAGCAGCAACAGTAAACAGGCGGTGAAGACTGAAGCTTTCTTT. Translation: CASSNSKQAVKTEAFF.

The chain is built from TRBV3-1 (or the pseudogene TRBV3-2) and TRBJ1-1; possibly TRBD1 for D (5 bases). V dropped 4 bases and J dropped 4 bases, with 13 bases sitting between them. Germline V gene sequence: CDR1 LGHDT, CDR2 YNNKEL (reference sequence). CDR3 size: 14 residues. The CDR3 is CASSLTRGSTEAFF. In DNA form, the CDR3 reads TGTGCCAGCAGCCTCACCCGGGGGAGCACTGAAGCTTTCTTT.

In its sample, this clone was seen a few times. V gene TRBV27 combines with J gene TRBJ1-5; 11 nucleotides line up with TRBD1. Trimming at V came to 5 bases and at J to 5 bases, leaving 8 bases not matched to a gene. Per germline, CDR1 MNHEY and CDR2 SMNVEV (reference sequence). CDR3 length: 16 residues. This CDR3 is CASSARTGGSHQPQHF. CDR3 nucleotide sequence: TGTGCCAGCAGTGCGAGGACAGGGGGCTCTCATCAGCCCCAGCATTTT.

The rearrangement uses TRBV7-8 and TRBJ1-2, with TRBD1 matching 7 bases. Trimming cost V 2 bases and J 4 bases; bases outside gene matches: 7. The CDR3 length is 15 residues. Germline CDR1 and CDR2: SGHVS and FQNEAQ. This chain's CDR3 is CASSLSTGSSYGYTF. CDR3 nucleotide sequence: TGTGCCAGCAGCTTATCGACAGGGAGTAGCTATGGCTACACCTTC.

V and J are TRBV2 and TRBJ2-7; D is unresolved. This CDR3 has 11 residues. The V end was cut by 5 bases, the J end by 6 bases, with 8 bases between. Germline lookup yields CDR1 SNHLY and CDR2 FYNNEI. The CDR3 coding sequence is TGTGCCAGCAGTTTTAATTCCGAGCAGTACTTC. Translation: CASSFNSEQYF.

This chain links TRBV19 with TRBJ1-4; tentatively, D is TRBD1 (5 bases). Germline V lookup: CDR1 LNHDA, CDR2 SQIVND (reference sequence). With 5 bases removed from V and 8 bases from J, the gap between germline ends came to 18 bases. The CDR3 loop spans 15 amino acids. The CDR3 sequence: CASSPTGTSSEKLFF. The DNA of the CDR3 is TGTGCCAGTAGTCCCACCGGGACTAGTAGCGAAAAACTGTTTTTT.

The chain has TRBV18 and TRBJ2-7; D possibly corresponds to TRBD2 (5 bases). Germline lookup yields CDR1 KGHSH and CDR2 LQKENI. Trimming removed 3 bases at V and 5 bases at J, with 5 bases between. The CDR3 is 11 amino acids. CDR3 in DNA: TGTGCCAGCTCACCCGGGGACGAGCAGTACTTC. Protein: CASSPGDEQYF.

This CDR3 is CASSITGYGYTF. The CDR3 coding sequence is TGTGCCAGCAGCATTACGGGATATGGCTACACCTTC. The rearrangement links TRBV11-2 to TRBJ1-2; D gene ambiguous. The CDR3 is 12 amino acids. Trimming pared 5 bases from V and 5 bases from J, leaving 9 bases between. Germline CDR1 reads SGHAT; CDR2 reads FQNNGV.

CDR3 sequence (DNA): TGTGCCAGCAGCTTTGTTATAGATACGCAGTATTTT. Translating it yields CASSFVIDTQYF. This chain links TRBV5-6 with TRBJ2-3; D not certain. Germline V lookup: CDR1 SGHDT, CDR2 YYEEEE. CDR3 size: 12 residues. Trimming removed 2 bases at V and 5 bases at J, with 6 bases between.

The chain employs TRBV7-9 and TRBJ2-7; perhaps TRBD1 as D (5 bases). With 6 bases removed from V and 2 bases from J, the gap between germline ends came to 11 bases. Germline CDR1 is SEHNR and CDR2 is FQNEAQ (reference sequence). This CDR3 contains 13 residues. The CDR3 loop is CASRPTATYEQYF. Here the CDR3 DNA reads TGTGCCAGCAGACCGACAGCGACCTACGAGCAGTACTTC.

The chain has TRBV19 and TRBJ1-5, with 8 bases lining up with TRBD1. CDR1 is LNHDA and CDR2 is SQIVND in the germline V gene (reference sequence). The V gene end was trimmed by 6 bases and the J gene end by 5 bases; junction bases not matched to a gene: 6. The CDR3 contains 14 residues. CDR3 sequence: CASSRDRGDQPQHF. The CDR3 DNA is TGTGCCAGTAGCAGAGACAGGGGCGATCAGCCCCAGCATTTT.

The chain combines TRBV21-1 with TRBJ1-3; the table's D call of TRBD1 was not tested on the DNA. TRBV21-1 is a pseudogene locus. The CDR3 totals 18 residues. CDR3 sequence reads: CASSKGVPGQGDGNTIYF. CDR3 sequence (DNA): TGTGCCAGCAGCAAAGGAGTCCCGGGACAGGGAGACGGAAACACCATATATTTT.

As for this clone: This clone may be a read error of a much larger clone one base away. V usage is TRBV7-6 and J usage is TRBJ1-6, with TRBD1 matching 7 bases. The CDR3 consists of 14 residues. Germline V lookup: CDR1 SGHVS, CDR2 FNYEAQ. V gave up 5 bases and J gave up 14 bases; unmatched junction bases: 12. The CDR3 coding sequence is TGTGCCAGCAGCCGAGGACAGGAGTACTCATCCCTCCACTTT. Its protein product is CASSRGQEYSSLHF.

This chain connects TRBV27 to TRBJ1-6, with a possible D match to TRBD1 (5 bases). Looked up from germline, CDR1 is MNHEY and CDR2 is SMNVEV (reference sequence). This CDR3 contains 13 residues. Trimming took off 5 bases at V and 8 bases at J, with 10 bases between the two ends. CDR3 in DNA: TGTGCCAGCAGTCTCCGGACACATTCACCCCTCCACTTT. Translation: CASSLRTHSPLHF.

The rearrangement uses TRBV7-9 and TRBJ2-3; D call uncertain. Trimming shortened V by 5 bases and J by 4 bases, and 10 bases separated the two germline ends. The CDR3 loop spans 13 amino acids. CDR1 SEHNR and CDR2 FQNEAQ come from the germline V gene (reference sequence). The CDR3 nucleotides read TGTGCCAGCAGCCTCGACTTCCCAGATACGCAGTATTTT. It yields the protein CASSLDFPDTQYF.

The chain combines TRBV19 with TRBJ2-5; 14 bases match TRBD2. The CDR3 runs to 15 residues. The V gene's germline CDR1 is LNHDA and CDR2 SQIVND (reference sequence). Trimming at V came to 5 bases and at J to 10 bases, leaving 9 bases not matched to a gene. The CDR3 region is CASSAFRTSGGLQYF. CDR3 sequence (DNA): TGTGCCAGTAGTGCCTTCAGGACTAGCGGGGGGCTCCAGTACTTC.